The 19 T cell receptor beta chains in this list originate from one sample, sequenced in a study of beta chain features in type 1 diabetes. For these TCRs, the target antigens are not known. Investigators reverse transcribed all isolated RNA, so they sequenced expressed TCRB transcripts. Sequenced by immunoSEQ multiplex PCR; TCRdb stores in-frame clones only, minus some. The table shows 280,000 or so clones, with approximately 16% occurring only once. Overall study findings and caveats: Moderate yet significant TCRB CDR3 shortening was seen in Type 1 diabetes patients in all four CD4+ subsets.

What was sequenced was naive CD4+ T cells from blood. These receptors were obtained from a man younger than 30 with type 1 diabetes.

This clone was picked up a small number of times. The V gene is TRBV7-2, the J gene TRBJ2-1; D possibly corresponds to TRBD1 (6 bases). Between the trimmed V and J ends, which lost 2 bases and 4 bases, there was a span of 18 bases. This CDR3 is built from 17 residues. Germline CDR1 reads SGHTA; CDR2 reads FQGNSA. DNA for the CDR3: TGTGCCAGCAGCTTAACAGGGATCCGCACACTGTACAATGAGCAGTTCTTC. It codes for CASSLTGIRTLYNEQFF.

The chain is built from TRBV7-6 and TRBJ2-1, with a possible D match to TRBD1 (6 bases). Per germline, CDR1 SGHVS and CDR2 FNYEAQ. The CDR3 covers 16 residues. Deletions cut 3 bases from V and 7 bases from J, with 19 bases between. The CDR3 DNA follows: TGTGCCAGCAGCTTCGTCCAGGGGCATACTACGAATGAGCAGTTCTTC. It is translated as CASSFVQGHTTNEQFF.

The CDR3 DNA sequence: TGTGCCAGCAGGATCCGGAGAGGGTCGGGTACAGATACGCAGTATTTT. It is translated as CASRIRRGSGTDTQYF. The chain combines TRBV7-2 with TRBJ2-3; D is possibly TRBD2 (5 bases). Germline V gives CDR1 SGHTA, CDR2 FQGNSA. CDR3 size: 16 residues. Trimming cost V 6 bases and J 3 bases, with 19 bases left between them.

The chain combines TRBV5-1 with TRBJ2-5; 8 bases match TRBD2. J lost 2 bases, V lost 4 bases, and 10 bases had no gene match. The V gene's germline CDR1 is SGHRS and CDR2 YFSETQ. CDR3 length: 16 residues. CDR3 nucleotide sequence: TGCGCCAGCAGCCCCGGCGTCACTAGCGGACAAGAGACCCAGTACTTC. It specifies CASSPGVTSGQETQYF.

The chain combines TRBV9 with TRBJ1-2; the D is unclear. The V end was cut by 7 bases, the J end by 2 bases, with 18 bases between. The CDR3 runs to 15 residues. CDR1 and CDR2 (germline): SGDLS, YYNGEE. As DNA, the CDR3 is TGTGCCAGCCGCCCCCGGGGAGGAAAAAACTATGGCTACACCTTC. This codes for CASRPRGGKNYGYTF.

This clone occurred a few times. The chain recombines TRBV5-4 with TRBJ1-4, with no clear D. Trimming took 1 base from V and 4 from J, leaving 11 bases between them. Germline CDR1 is SGHNT and CDR2 is YYREEE (reference sequence). The CDR3 extends over 15 amino acids. The CDR3 DNA follows: TGTGCCAGCAGCTTGCCGGGGTCGAATAATGAAAAACTGTTTTTT. It encodes CASSLPGSNNEKLFF.

This clone occurred a few times. This chain connects TRBV25-1 to TRBJ2-2, with 9 bases fitting TRBD2. This CDR3 region has 17 residues. CDR1 MGHDK and CDR2 SYGVNS come from the germline V gene. V shed 1 base, J shed 0 bases, and the junction held 3 bases outside the gene matches. Here the CDR3 DNA reads TGTGCCAGCAGTGAATCGGCGGGGGGGACGAACACCGGGGAGCTGTTTTTT. Translation gives CASSESAGGTNTGELFF. The full variable domain, with the rest looked up from reference TRBV25-1 and TRBJ2-2, is EADIYQTPRYLVIGTGKKITLECSQTMGHDKMYWYQQDPGMELHLIHYSYGVNSTEKGDLSSESTVSRIRTEHFPLTLESARPSHTSQYLCASSESAGGTNTGELFFGEGSRLTVL.

This clone has just a few counts. The chain joins TRBV7-9 to TRBJ2-7; D is uncertain. V lost 0 bases, J lost 6 bases, and 6 bases lay in between. The CDR3 is made up of 12 amino acids. Germline V gives CDR1 SEHNR, CDR2 FQNEAQ (reference sequence). The CDR3 sequence is CASSLAPGEQYF. CDR3 nucleotides: TGTGCCAGCAGCTTAGCGCCGGGCGAGCAGTACTTC.

Only a few counts were recorded for this clone. V gene TRBV7-2 combines with J gene TRBJ2-7; tentatively, D is TRBD1 (5 bases). The CDR3 sequence is 12 residues long. The germline CDR1 and CDR2 sequences are SGHTA and FQGNSA. V was trimmed by 5 bases and J by 4 bases, leaving 9 bases between them. Here the CDR3 reads CASSQTVYEQYF. Written as DNA, the CDR3 is TGTGCCAGCAGCCAGACAGTATACGAGCAGTACTTC.

This rearrangement joins TRBV2 to TRBJ1-4, with a tentative D call TRBD1 (6 bases). The V end was cut by 8 bases, the J end by 7 bases, with 17 bases between. Germline V lookup: CDR1 SNHLY, CDR2 FYNNEI. This CDR3 has 14 residues. The CDR3 coding sequence is TGTGCCAGCGGGTCGGACAGAGTCGGTGAAAAACTGTTTTTT. Its protein product is CASGSDRVGEKLFF.

This clone turned up a few times. CDR3 region: CAWVRTGRTQYF. CDR3 bases: TGTGCCTGGGTTCGGACAGGGCGAACGCAGTATTTT. The gene calls are TRBV30 and TRBJ2-3; 8 bases line up with TRBD1. Germline-derived CDR1 and CDR2 are GTSNPN and SVGIG (reference sequence). The junction had 7 bases not matched to a gene; V was cut back by 5 bases and J by 9 bases. The CDR3 sequence is 12 residues long.

The chain couples TRBV28 to TRBJ2-7, with 8 bases aligning to TRBD2. This CDR3 region has 20 residues. Per the germline V gene, CDR1 is MDHEN and CDR2 is SYDVKM. Unmatched junction bases numbered 22, after V lost 1 base and J lost 5 bases. The CDR3 nucleotides read TGTGCCAGCAGTTTATTTGGTATCACCCGGCGAGTACCGGGAGGGGACGAGCAGTACTTC. Amino acids: CASSLFGITRRVPGGDEQYF.

Concerning this clone itself: Other DNA sequences in this specimen translate into the identical CDR3. The chain carries TRBV5-1 and TRBJ2-5; D unresolved. Trimming cost V 0 bases and J 2 bases, with 8 bases left between them. Germline V gene data show CDR1 as SGHRS and CDR2 as YFSETQ. CDR3 length: 14 amino acids. In DNA form, the CDR3 reads TGCGCCAGCAGCTTGGTAGCAGCTCAAGAGACCCAGTACTTC. This codes for CASSLVAAQETQYF.

This clone was seen more than once but under ten times. This chain connects TRBV15 to TRBJ2-5; TRBD1 matches at 7 bases. The better agreement between TRBJ2-7 and the DNA end casts doubt on the J call. Germline values: CDR1 LNHNV, CDR2 YYDKDF (reference sequence). The CDR3 consists of 14 residues. CDR3 region: CATSSRQGAYEQYF. The CDR3 nucleotides are TGTGCCACCAGCTCTCGACAGGGAGCCTACGAGCAGTACTTC.

This clone was counted a few times. The chain has TRBV10-3 and TRBJ2-7; 8 bases are a match to TRBD2. The CDR3 runs 16 residues. The germline V gene encodes CDR1 ENHRY and CDR2 SYGVKD. The junction had 11 bases not matched to a gene; V was cut back by 7 bases and J by 0 bases. Here the CDR3 reads CAITLSPGGGSYEQYF. DNA of the CDR3: TGTGCCATCACTTTGAGTCCCGGGGGGGGCTCCTACGAGCAGTACTTC.

The J gene is TRBJ1-1, the V gene TRBV2, with D possibly matching TRBD1 (5 bases). This CDR3 contains 11 residues. Germline assignment: CDR1 SNHLY and CDR2 FYNNEI. The ends were cut back, 8 bases at V and 10 bases at J, with 14 bases in the middle. CDR3 bases: TGTGCCAGCGGGGGGGACGTAGGAGCTTTCTTT. Protein sequence: CASGGDVGAFF.

This clone has more than one count but fewer than ten. This sequence joins TRBV18 and TRBJ2-6, with no clear D. The CDR3 is 16 amino acids. V was trimmed by 4 bases and J by 0 bases, leaving 10 bases between them. CDR1 is KGHSH and CDR2 is LQKENI in the germline V gene. CDR3 nucleotide sequence: TGTGCCAGCTCACTCTTTACTAACTCTGGGGCCAACGTCCTGACTTTC. Its translation is CASSLFTNSGANVLTF.

This clone is a singleton in its sample. V usage is TRBV7-9 and J usage is TRBJ1-1; tentative D call: TRBD1 (6 bases). Trimming removed 6 bases from V and 1 base from J, with 9 bases in between. CDR3 size: 13 residues. CDR1 and CDR2 (germline): SEHNR, FQNEAQ (reference sequence). The CDR3 region is CASSSGANTEAFF. CDR3 bases: TGTGCCAGCAGTTCAGGGGCGAACACTGAAGCTTTCTTT.

There are a few counts of this clone. This CDR3 is CASSLGILDRGLYQETQYF. CDR3 sequence (DNA): TGCGCCAGCAGCTTGGGGATTTTAGACAGGGGATTGTACCAAGAGACCCAGTACTTC. The V and J genes are TRBV5-1 and TRBJ2-5, with 8 bases lining up with TRBD1. This CDR3 is built from 19 residues. Trimming cost V 0 bases and J 0 bases; bases outside gene matches: 13. Germline V gene sequence: CDR1 SGHRS, CDR2 YFSETQ.